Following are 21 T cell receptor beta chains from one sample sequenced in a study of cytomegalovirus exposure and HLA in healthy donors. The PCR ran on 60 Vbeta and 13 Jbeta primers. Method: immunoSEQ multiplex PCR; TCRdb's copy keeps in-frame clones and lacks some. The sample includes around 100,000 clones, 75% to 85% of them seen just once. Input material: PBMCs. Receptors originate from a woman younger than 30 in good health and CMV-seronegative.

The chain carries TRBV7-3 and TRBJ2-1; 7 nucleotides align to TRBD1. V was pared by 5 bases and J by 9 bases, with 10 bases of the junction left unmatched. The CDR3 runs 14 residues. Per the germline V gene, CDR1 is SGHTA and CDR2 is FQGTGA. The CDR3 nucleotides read TGTGCCAGCAGCCCCGGACGACAGGGCGGTGAGCAGTTCTTC. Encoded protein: CASSPGRQGGEQFF. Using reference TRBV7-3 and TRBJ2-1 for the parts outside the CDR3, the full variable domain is GAGVSQTPSNKVTEKGKYVELRCDPISGHTALYWYRQSLGQGPEFLIYFQGTGAADDSGLPNDRFFAVRPEGSVSTLKIQRTERGDSAVYLCASSPGRQGGEQFFGPGTRLTVL.

As DNA, the CDR3 is TGTGCCACCAGCAGAGAAAACGCAGCGGTCCCCAATGAGCAGTTCTTC. Its protein is CATSRENAAVPNEQFF. V gene TRBV15 combines with J gene TRBJ2-1, with TRBD2 as a possible D gene (5 bases). Per germline, CDR1 LNHNV and CDR2 YYDKDF (reference sequence). CDR3 length equals 16 residues. V shed 0 bases and J shed 6 bases, with 15 bases lying between them.

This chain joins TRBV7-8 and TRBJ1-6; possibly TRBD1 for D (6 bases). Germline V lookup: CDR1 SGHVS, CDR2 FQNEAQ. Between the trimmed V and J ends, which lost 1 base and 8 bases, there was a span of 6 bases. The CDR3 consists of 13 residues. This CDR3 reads CASSLGGHSPLHF. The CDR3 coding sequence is TGTGCCAGCAGCTTAGGGGGGCATTCACCCCTCCACTTT.

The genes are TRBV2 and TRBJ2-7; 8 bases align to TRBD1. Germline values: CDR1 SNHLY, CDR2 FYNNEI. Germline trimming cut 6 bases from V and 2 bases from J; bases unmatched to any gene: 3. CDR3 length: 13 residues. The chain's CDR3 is CASRRTGPYEQYF. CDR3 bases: TGTGCCAGCAGGCGGACAGGGCCCTACGAGCAGTACTTC.

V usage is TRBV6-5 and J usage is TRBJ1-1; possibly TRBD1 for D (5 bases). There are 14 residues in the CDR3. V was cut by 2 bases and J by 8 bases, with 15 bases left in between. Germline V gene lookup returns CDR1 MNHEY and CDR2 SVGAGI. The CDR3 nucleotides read TGTGCCAGCAGTTACGGCCTCGAGGCAGGGGAAGCTTTCTTT. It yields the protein CASSYGLEAGEAFF.

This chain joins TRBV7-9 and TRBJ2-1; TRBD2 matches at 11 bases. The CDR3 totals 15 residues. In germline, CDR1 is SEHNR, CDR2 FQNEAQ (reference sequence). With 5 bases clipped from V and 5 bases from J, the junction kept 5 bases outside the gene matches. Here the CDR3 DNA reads TGTGCCAGCAGCGCTCCGGGACTAGCGGACAATGAGCAGTTCTTC. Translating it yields CASSAPGLADNEQFF.

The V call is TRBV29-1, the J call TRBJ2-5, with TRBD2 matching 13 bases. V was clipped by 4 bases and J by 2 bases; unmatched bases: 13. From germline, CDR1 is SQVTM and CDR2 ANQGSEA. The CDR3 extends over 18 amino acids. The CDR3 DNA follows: TGCAGCGTTGCCCGTGGAGCTCCGGGACTAGCGGGGCAAGAGACCCAGTACTTC. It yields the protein CSVARGAPGLAGQETQYF.

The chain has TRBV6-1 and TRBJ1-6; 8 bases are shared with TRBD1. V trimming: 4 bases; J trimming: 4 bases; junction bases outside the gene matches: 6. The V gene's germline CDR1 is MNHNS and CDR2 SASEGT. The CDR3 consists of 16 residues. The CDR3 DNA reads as TGTGCCAGCAGTGGCTATGGACAGGGTTATAATTCACCCCTCCACTTT. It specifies CASSGYGQGYNSPLHF.

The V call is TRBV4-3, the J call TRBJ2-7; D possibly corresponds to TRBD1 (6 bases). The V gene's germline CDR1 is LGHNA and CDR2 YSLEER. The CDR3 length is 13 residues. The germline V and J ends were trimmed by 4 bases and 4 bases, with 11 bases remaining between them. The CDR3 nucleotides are TGCGCCAGCAGCCTGGACAGACCATACGAGCAGTACTTC. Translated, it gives CASSLDRPYEQYF.

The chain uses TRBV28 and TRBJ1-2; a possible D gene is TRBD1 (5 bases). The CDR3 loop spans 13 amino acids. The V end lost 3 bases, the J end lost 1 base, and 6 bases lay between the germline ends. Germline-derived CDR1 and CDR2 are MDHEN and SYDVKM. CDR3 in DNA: TGTGCCAGCAGTTTCCAGGGTAACTATGGCTACACCTTC. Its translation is CASSFQGNYGYTF.

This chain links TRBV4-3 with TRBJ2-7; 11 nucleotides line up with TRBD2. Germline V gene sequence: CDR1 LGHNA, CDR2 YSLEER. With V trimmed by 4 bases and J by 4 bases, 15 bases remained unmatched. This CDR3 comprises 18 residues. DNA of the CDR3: TGCGCCAGCAGCCGCCCCTCTAAACTAGCGGGGGATCGTTACGAGCAGTACTTC. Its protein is CASSRPSKLAGDRYEQYF.

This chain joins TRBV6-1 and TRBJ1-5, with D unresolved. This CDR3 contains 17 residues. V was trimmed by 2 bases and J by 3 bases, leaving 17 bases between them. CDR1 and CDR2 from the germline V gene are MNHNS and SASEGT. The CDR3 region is CASSEWRVRENNQPQHF. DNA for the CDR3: TGTGCCAGCAGTGAATGGAGGGTTAGGGAAAACAATCAGCCCCAGCATTTT.

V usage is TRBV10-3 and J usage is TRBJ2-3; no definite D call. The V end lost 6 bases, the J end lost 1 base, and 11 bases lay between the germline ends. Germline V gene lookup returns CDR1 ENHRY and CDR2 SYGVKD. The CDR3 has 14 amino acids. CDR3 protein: CAIRPSLGTDTQYF. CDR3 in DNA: TGTGCCATCAGACCCTCTCTAGGCACAGATACGCAGTATTTT.

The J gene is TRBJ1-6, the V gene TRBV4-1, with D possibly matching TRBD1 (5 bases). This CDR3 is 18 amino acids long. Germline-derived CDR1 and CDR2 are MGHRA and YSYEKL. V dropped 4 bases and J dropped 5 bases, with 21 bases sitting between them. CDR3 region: CASSRSLPGDSNNSPLHF. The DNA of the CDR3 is TGCGCCAGCAGCCGCTCCCTACCGGGCGACAGCAATAATTCACCCCTCCACTTT.

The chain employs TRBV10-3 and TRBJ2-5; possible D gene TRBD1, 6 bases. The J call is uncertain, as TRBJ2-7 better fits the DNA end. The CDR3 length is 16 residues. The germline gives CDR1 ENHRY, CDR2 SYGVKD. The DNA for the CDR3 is TGTGCCATCAGTGACCCTTACATTGACAGGTATTACGAGCAGTACTTC. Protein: CAISDPYIDRYYEQYF.

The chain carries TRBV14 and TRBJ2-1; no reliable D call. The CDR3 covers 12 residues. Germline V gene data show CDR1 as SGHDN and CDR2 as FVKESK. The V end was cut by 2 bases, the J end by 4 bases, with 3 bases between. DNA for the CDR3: TGTGCCAGCAGCCAAACATACAATGAGCAGTTCTTC. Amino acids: CASSQTYNEQFF.

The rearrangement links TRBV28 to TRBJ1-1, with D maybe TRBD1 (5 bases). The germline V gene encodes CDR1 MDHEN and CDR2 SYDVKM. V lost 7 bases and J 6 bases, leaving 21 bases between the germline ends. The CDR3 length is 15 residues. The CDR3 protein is CASTPSVGRVSEAFF. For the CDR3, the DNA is TGTGCCAGCACCCCCAGCGTGGGCAGGGTGTCTGAAGCTTTCTTT.

CDR3 DNA sequence: TGTGCCAGCAGTTTGGGTTCCGGGACAATAAGCACAGATACGCAGTATTTT. Encoded protein: CASSLGSGTISTDTQYF. The V and J genes are TRBV28 and TRBJ2-3; a weak D match, TRBD1 (6 bases). This CDR3 region has 17 residues. The germline V and J ends were trimmed by 3 bases and 0 bases, with 16 bases remaining between them. Germline assignment: CDR1 MDHEN and CDR2 SYDVKM.

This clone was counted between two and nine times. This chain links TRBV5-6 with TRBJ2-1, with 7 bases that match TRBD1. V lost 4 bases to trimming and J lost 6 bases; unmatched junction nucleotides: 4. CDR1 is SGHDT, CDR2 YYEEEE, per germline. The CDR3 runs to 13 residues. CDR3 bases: TGTGCCAGCAGCCTCGACAGGGCCAATGAGCAGTTCTTC. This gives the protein CASSLDRANEQFF.

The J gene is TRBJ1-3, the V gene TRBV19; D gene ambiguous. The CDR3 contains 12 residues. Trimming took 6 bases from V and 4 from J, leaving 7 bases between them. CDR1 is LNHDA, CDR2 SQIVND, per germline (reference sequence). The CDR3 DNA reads TGTGCCAGTAGCACCTACGGAAACACCATATATTTT. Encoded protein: CASSTYGNTIYF.

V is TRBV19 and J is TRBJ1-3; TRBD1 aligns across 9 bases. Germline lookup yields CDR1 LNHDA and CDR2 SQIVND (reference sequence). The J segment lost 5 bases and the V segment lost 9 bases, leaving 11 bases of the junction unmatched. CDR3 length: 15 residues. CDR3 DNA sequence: TGTGCCAGCCGCCTCGCTGGACAGGGGCGAAACACCATATATTTT. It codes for CASRLAGQGRNTIYF.